This is a list of T cell receptor beta chains from one sample in a study of blood T cell repertoires in COVID-19. TCRdb's table, derived via immunoSEQ multiplex PCR, lists solely in-frame clones and lacks some. The sample consists of about 160,000 clones, roughly 93% of them appearing once. The sequencing sample was made of peripheral blood. These receptors originate from a woman aged 50 to 65 with acute or convalescent COVID-19. The CDR3 runs from the conserved cysteine through the conserved F or W. The order of the fields is J gene, clone size, CDR3 length, V gene, D gene, CDR3 protein, CDR3 DNA. The D gene is left open where the match is weak. Expanded clones get a size class; other rows say once, few or many, or leave the size out.

TRBJ1-1,NA,16,TRBV4-1,TRBD1,CASSPGQGSIGTEAFF,TGCGCCAGCAGCCCCGGACAGGGGTCAATCGGCACTGAAGCTTTCTTT
TRBJ1-5,NA,14,TRBV28,NA,CASSPSGGNQPQHF,TGTGCCAGCAGTCCTTCAGGGGGCAATCAGCCCCAGCATTTT
TRBJ2-7,NA,12,TRBV29-1,NA,CSVKTGPKEQYF,TGCAGCGTTAAGACAGGTCCTAAAGAGCAGTACTTC
TRBJ1-1,NA,11,TRBV20-1,NA,CSARTLAEAFF,TGCAGTGCTAGGACTCTTGCTGAAGCTTTCTTT
TRBJ1-1,NA,18,TRBV12-5,TRBD1,CASGLVARGLLRSTEAFF,TGTGCTAGTGGTTTAGTCGCCAGGGGGTTACTTCGGAGCACTGAAGCTTTCTTT
TRBJ2-1,NA,15,TRBV5-1,NA,CASSLTTGQLDEQFF,TGCGCCAGCAGCTTAACTACCGGACAGTTGGATGAGCAGTTCTTC
TRBJ2-7,NA,14,TRBV5-1,NA,CASRPAGALYEQYF,TGCGCCAGCAGACCTGCAGGGGCCCTCTACGAGCAGTACTTC
TRBJ2-2,NA,14,TRBV28,NA,CASSLWEGTGELFF,TGTGCCAGCAGTTTATGGGAGGGCACCGGGGAGCTGTTTTTT
TRBJ2-2,once,12,TRBV6-5,NA,CASNRGTGELFF,TGTGCCAGCAACCGGGGGACCGGGGAGCTGTTTTTT
TRBJ2-2,once,13,TRBV28,NA,CASSSLNTGELFF,TGTGCCAGCAGTTCCCTGAACACCGGGGAGCTGTTTTTT
TRBJ1-4,NA,15,TRBV6-5,NA,CASSFYRDIGEKLFF,TGTGCCAGCAGTTTTTACCGGGACATTGGAGAAAAACTGTTTTTT
TRBJ1-2,NA,16,TRBV28,TRBD1,CASSPQTGGAGYGYTF,TGTGCCAGCAGTCCCCAAACAGGGGGCGCGGGCTATGGCTACACCTTC
TRBJ2-7,NA,14,TRBV6-5,TRBD1,CASSRTGGTYEQYF,TGTGCCAGCAGCAGGACAGGGGGAACCTACGAGCAGTACTTC
TRBJ1-2,many,13,TRBV14,NA,CASSQDYNYGYTF,TGTGCCAGCAGCCAAGATTATAACTATGGCTACACCTTC